A selection of T cell receptor beta chains follows, all from one sample in a study of cytomegalovirus exposure and HLA in healthy donors. Sequencing was performed with immunoSEQ multiplex PCR; in TCRdb, only in-frame clones are kept and a portion is missing. Found here are approximately 120,000 clones, roughly four fifths of them singletons; the top ten hold 3.5% to 5%. The sample comprised PBMCs. These receptors came from a woman aged 45-65 years in good health and CMV-seropositive. The CDR3 runs from the conserved cysteine through the conserved F or W. The D gene is left open where the match is weak. The size of a clone is reported for some rows only, either as once, few or many, or as a class for expanded clones.

CDR3 length: 13
J gene: TRBJ1-1
D gene: TRBD1
V gene: TRBV18
clone size: -
CDR3 DNA: TGTGCCAGCTCACCATCGGGACAGGGATTATCTTTCTTT
CDR3 protein: CASSPSGQGLSFF

CDR3 length: 13
J gene: TRBJ1-2
D gene: -
V gene: TRBV10-2
clone size: -
CDR3 DNA: TGCGCCAGCAGTGACAGAAAAGACTATGGCTACACCTTC
CDR3 protein: CASSDRKDYGYTF

CDR3 length: 15
J gene: TRBJ2-1
D gene: -
V gene: TRBV19
clone size: -
CDR3 DNA: TGTGCCAGTAGTATAGAAGGAGTTAGGGGCGAAGAGCAGTTCTTC
CDR3 protein: CASSIEGVRGEEQFF

CDR3 length: 15
J gene: TRBJ1-5
D gene: -
V gene: TRBV19
clone size: -
CDR3 DNA: TGTGCCAGTATCAAGGACCCGCGGGGCCATCAGCCCCAGCATTTT
CDR3 protein: CASIKDPRGHQPQHF

CDR3 length: 12
J gene: TRBJ2-7
D gene: -
V gene: TRBV29-1
clone size: -
CDR3 DNA: TGCAGCGTTGAGGTCACAACCTACGAGCAGTACTTC
CDR3 protein: CSVEVTTYEQYF

CDR3 length: 16
J gene: TRBJ2-2
D gene: TRBD2
V gene: TRBV7-9
clone size: -
CDR3 DNA: TGTGCCAGCAGCAAGACCGGGACTACTAACACCGGGGAGCTGTTTTTT
CDR3 protein: CASSKTGTTNTGELFF

CDR3 length: 14
J gene: TRBJ2-7
D gene: -
V gene: TRBV7-9
clone size: -
CDR3 DNA: TGTGCCAGCAGCCCCCAGGGGCTGCTTTACGAGCAGTACTTC
CDR3 protein: CASSPQGLLYEQYF

CDR3 length: 16
J gene: TRBJ1-3
D gene: -
V gene: TRBV11-3
clone size: -
CDR3 DNA: TGTGCCAGCAGCTTTGTTGAGGCCGCGGGAGGAAACACCATATATTTT
CDR3 protein: CASSFVEAAGGNTIYF

CDR3 length: 10
J gene: TRBJ2-7
D gene: -
V gene: TRBV30
clone size: -
CDR3 DNA: TGCGCCCTATACGACAACGAGCAGTACTTC
CDR3 protein: CALYDNEQYF

CDR3 length: 12
J gene: TRBJ1-3
D gene: -
V gene: TRBV2
clone size: -
CDR3 DNA: TGTGCCAGCAGTGCGGGTGGAAACACCATATATTTT
CDR3 protein: CASSAGGNTIYF

CDR3 length: 16
J gene: TRBJ2-5
D gene: TRBD1
V gene: TRBV7-9
clone size: few
CDR3 DNA: TGTGCCAGCAGCTCCGGGACAGGGGCCTCCCGGGAGACCCAGTACTTC
CDR3 protein: CASSSGTGASRETQYF

CDR3 length: 16
J gene: TRBJ2-2
D gene: TRBD1
V gene: TRBV19
clone size: -
CDR3 DNA: TGTGCCAGTAGTGGACGGGACAGGGGATACACCGGGGAGCTGTTTTTT
CDR3 protein: CASSGRDRGYTGELFF

CDR3 length: 14
J gene: TRBJ1-1
D gene: -
V gene: TRBV28
clone size: -
CDR3 DNA: TGTGCCACGCGGAAAACGACAGGCCTCTCTGAAGCTTTCTTT
CDR3 protein: CATRKTTGLSEAFF

CDR3 length: 16
J gene: TRBJ2-7
D gene: TRBD2
V gene: TRBV10-1
clone size: -
CDR3 DNA: TGCGCCAGCAGCCTGACTAGCGGGGCCAGGACCTACGAGCAGTACTTC
CDR3 protein: CASSLTSGARTYEQYF

CDR3 length: 15
J gene: TRBJ2-7
D gene: -
V gene: TRBV10-3
clone size: -
CDR3 DNA: TGTGCCATCACTAAAGGGATCGGCGGGGACTACGAGCAGTACTTC
CDR3 protein: CAITKGIGGDYEQYF

CDR3 length: 15
J gene: TRBJ2-1
D gene: TRBD2
V gene: TRBV13
clone size: -
CDR3 DNA: TGTGCCAGCAGCATACTAGCGGGGAGTACCAATGAGCAGTTCTTC
CDR3 protein: CASSILAGSTNEQFF

CDR3 length: 14
J gene: TRBJ2-3
D gene: -
V gene: TRBV5-1
clone size: -
CDR3 DNA: TGCGCCAGCAGCCTTATAACGGGGGCAGATACGCAGTATTTT
CDR3 protein: CASSLITGADTQYF

CDR3 length: 13
J gene: TRBJ1-3
D gene: -
V gene: TRBV12-5
clone size: -
CDR3 DNA: TGTGCTAGCGGAGAGGCCTCTGGAAACACCATATATTTT
CDR3 protein: CASGEASGNTIYF

CDR3 length: 13
J gene: TRBJ2-7
D gene: -
V gene: TRBV5-1
clone size: -
CDR3 DNA: TGCGCCAGCAGCTTCCAGGGTGGAAACGAGCAGTACTTC
CDR3 protein: CASSFQGGNEQYF

CDR3 length: 16
J gene: TRBJ2-6
D gene: -
V gene: TRBV4-1
clone size: -
CDR3 DNA: TGCGCCAGCAGCCAACAGGGTTTCTCTGGGGCCAACGTCCTGACTTTC
CDR3 protein: CASSQQGFSGANVLTF

CDR3 length: 20
J gene: TRBJ2-1
D gene: TRBD2
V gene: TRBV2
clone size: -
CDR3 DNA: TGTGCCAGCAGGAGCCACGGGACTAGCGGGGGGGCCAGCTCCTACAATGAGCAGTTCTTC
CDR3 protein: CASRSHGTSGGASSYNEQFF

CDR3 length: 15
J gene: TRBJ1-3
D gene: -
V gene: TRBV5-8
clone size: once
CDR3 DNA: TGTGCCAGCAGCTTGACTTATAGCTCTGGAAACACCATATATTTT
CDR3 protein: CASSLTYSSGNTIYF

CDR3 length: 15
J gene: TRBJ2-7
D gene: TRBD1
V gene: TRBV5-4
clone size: once
CDR3 DNA: TGTGCCAGCAGCCTGGACAGGGCTAGGTCCTACGAGCAGTACTTC
CDR3 protein: CASSLDRARSYEQYF

CDR3 length: 16
J gene: TRBJ1-4
D gene: -
V gene: TRBV11-2
clone size: -
CDR3 DNA: TGTGCCAGCAGCTTAGTCCAGCGTGCAACTAATGAAAAACTGTTTTTT
CDR3 protein: CASSLVQRATNEKLFF

CDR3 length: 17
J gene: TRBJ2-2
D gene: TRBD2
V gene: TRBV7-2
clone size: -
CDR3 DNA: TGTGCCAGCAGCCCCACTGGACTAGCGGCTCACACCGGGGAGCTGTTTTTT
CDR3 protein: CASSPTGLAAHTGELFF

CDR3 length: 13
J gene: TRBJ1-2
D gene: TRBD1
V gene: TRBV29-1
clone size: -
CDR3 DNA: TGCAGCGTCTTGGGACAGGGAAACTATGGCTACACCTTC
CDR3 protein: CSVLGQGNYGYTF

CDR3 length: 17
J gene: TRBJ2-3
D gene: -
V gene: TRBV2
clone size: -
CDR3 DNA: TGTGCCAGCAGTGAGTCTAGCAGCTTTTCCAGCACAGATACGCAGTATTTT
CDR3 protein: CASSESSSFSSTDTQYF

CDR3 length: 13
J gene: TRBJ1-6
D gene: TRBD1
V gene: TRBV19
clone size: -
CDR3 DNA: TGTGCCAGTAAGGGGACAGGGGGATCACCCCTCCACTTT
CDR3 protein: CASKGTGGSPLHF

CDR3 length: 15
J gene: TRBJ2-5
D gene: TRBD1
V gene: TRBV28
clone size: once
CDR3 DNA: TGTGCCAGCAGTTCCACAGGGGGTTCGTGGAAGACCCAGTACTTC
CDR3 protein: CASSSTGGSWKTQYF

CDR3 length: 14
J gene: TRBJ2-5
D gene: TRBD2
V gene: TRBV5-4
clone size: -
CDR3 DNA: TGTGCCAGCAGCTTCGGGGGGACCCAAGAGACCCAGTACTTC
CDR3 protein: CASSFGGTQETQYF

CDR3 length: 14
J gene: TRBJ1-3
D gene: TRBD1
V gene: TRBV7-8
clone size: -
CDR3 DNA: TGTGCCAGCAGCCACAGGGGGCGAAGAAACACCATATATTTT
CDR3 protein: CASSHRGRRNTIYF

CDR3 length: 15
J gene: TRBJ2-3
D gene: -
V gene: TRBV5-8
clone size: -
CDR3 DNA: TGTGCCAGCAGCCCGGAGGTAGGGTCCACAGATACGCAGTATTTT
CDR3 protein: CASSPEVGSTDTQYF

CDR3 length: 14
J gene: TRBJ1-2
D gene: -
V gene: TRBV4-1
clone size: once
CDR3 DNA: TGCGCCAGCAGCCAAGATGGGGGCCGGGTATCCGTCACCTTC
CDR3 protein: CASSQDGGRVSVTF

CDR3 length: 16
J gene: TRBJ2-1
D gene: TRBD2
V gene: TRBV9
clone size: once
CDR3 DNA: TGTGCCAGCAGCGTAGGACTAGCGGGGGCTACGGGTGAGCAGTTCTTC
CDR3 protein: CASSVGLAGATGEQFF

CDR3 length: 17
J gene: TRBJ2-7
D gene: TRBD2
V gene: TRBV29-1
clone size: -
CDR3 DNA: TGCAGCGTTGCCGGGACTAGCGGGTCTTTGAGCTCCTACGAGCAGTACTTC
CDR3 protein: CSVAGTSGSLSSYEQYF

CDR3 length: 15
J gene: TRBJ2-5
D gene: TRBD2
V gene: TRBV9
clone size: once
CDR3 DNA: TGTGCCAGCAGCGCCGTTTTGGCGGGGGGAGAGACCCAGTACTTC
CDR3 protein: CASSAVLAGGETQYF

CDR3 length: 15
J gene: TRBJ2-5
D gene: TRBD2
V gene: TRBV18
clone size: -
CDR3 DNA: TGTGCCAGCTCTCGACTAGCGGGGAAAGAAGAGACCCAGTACTTC
CDR3 protein: CASSRLAGKEETQYF

CDR3 length: 15
J gene: TRBJ2-5
D gene: TRBD2
V gene: TRBV5-6
clone size: few
CDR3 DNA: TGTGCCAGCAGCTTGCGGCTCGGGAGGGGGGAGACCCAGTACTTC
CDR3 protein: CASSLRLGRGETQYF

CDR3 length: 15
J gene: TRBJ2-4
D gene: TRBD1
V gene: TRBV7-9
clone size: -
CDR3 DNA: TGTGCCAGCAGCTTACGCGGGACAGGGGAGATCATTCAGTACTTC
CDR3 protein: CASSLRGTGEIIQYF

CDR3 length: 16
J gene: TRBJ1-4
D gene: -
V gene: TRBV5-1
clone size: -
CDR3 DNA: TGCGCCAGCAGCTTGGCCCCGGGGGGGGCGGGTGAAAAACTGTTTTTT
CDR3 protein: CASSLAPGGAGEKLFF

CDR3 length: 14
J gene: TRBJ2-5
D gene: TRBD2
V gene: TRBV27
clone size: -
CDR3 DNA: TGTGCCAGCAGTTCGGGGGGACGCCAAGAGACCCAGTACTTC
CDR3 protein: CASSSGGRQETQYF

CDR3 length: 14
J gene: TRBJ2-5
D gene: -
V gene: TRBV2
clone size: -
CDR3 DNA: TGTGCCAGCAGTGTGGGGGCTGGGGGAGAGACCCAGTACTTC
CDR3 protein: CASSVGAGGETQYF

CDR3 length: 16
J gene: TRBJ1-3
D gene: -
V gene: TRBV18
clone size: -
CDR3 DNA: TGTGCCAGCTCACCGTATGACGGGAGCTCTGGAAACACCATATATTTT
CDR3 protein: CASSPYDGSSGNTIYF

CDR3 length: 15
J gene: TRBJ1-5
D gene: -
V gene: TRBV15
clone size: few
CDR3 DNA: TGTGCCACCAGCAGAGATACCATTGGGGCCCAGCCCCAGCATTTT
CDR3 protein: CATSRDTIGAQPQHF

CDR3 length: 10
J gene: TRBJ1-1
D gene: -
V gene: TRBV29-1
clone size: once
CDR3 DNA: TGCAGTGGGCTAGCGTCAGAAGCTTTCTTT
CDR3 protein: CSGLASEAFF

CDR3 length: 16
J gene: TRBJ2-6
D gene: -
V gene: TRBV15
clone size: -
CDR3 DNA: TGTGCCACCAGCAGAAGGGGAAGGGCTGGGGCCAACGTCCTGACTTTC
CDR3 protein: CATSRRGRAGANVLTF

CDR3 length: 13
J gene: TRBJ2-6
D gene: TRBD2
V gene: TRBV10-3
clone size: -
CDR3 DNA: TGTGGTGTGGGGGGGTCTGGGGCCAACGTCCTGACTTTC
CDR3 protein: CGVGGSGANVLTF

CDR3 length: 15
J gene: TRBJ1-2
D gene: TRBD1
V gene: TRBV29-1
clone size: -
CDR3 DNA: TGCAGCGTTGATCGACCAAGGGACAGGGTTAGTGGCTACACCTTC
CDR3 protein: CSVDRPRDRVSGYTF

CDR3 length: 14
J gene: TRBJ1-2
D gene: TRBD1
V gene: TRBV7-2
clone size: -
CDR3 DNA: TGTGCCAGCAGCCCTTGGACAGGGGGTGAAGGCTACACCTTC
CDR3 protein: CASSPWTGGEGYTF

CDR3 length: 16
J gene: TRBJ2-2
D gene: -
V gene: TRBV18
clone size: -
CDR3 DNA: TGTGCCAGCTCACCGGAGGGTCAGAGCTTAGCCGGGGAGCTGTTTTTT
CDR3 protein: CASSPEGQSLAGELFF

CDR3 length: 14
J gene: TRBJ2-5
D gene: TRBD1
V gene: TRBV28
clone size: many
CDR3 DNA: TGTGCCAGCAGCCGGGGACAGGGAAGGGAGACCCAGTACTTC
CDR3 protein: CASSRGQGRETQYF